The entry that follows covers one T cell receptor (beta chain) sequence. This specimen comes from a study of control samples from healthy donors and cancer patients. Profiled with immunoSEQ multiplex PCR; TCRdb holds only in-frame clones, not every one. The table shows over 150,000 clones, with around 90% occurring only once. The V and J ends lost 0 bases and 1 base respectively, with 6 bases between them. Germline loops: CDR1 MGHRA, CDR2 YSYEKL. This CDR3 has 15 amino acids. The TCR originated in a middle-aged woman in good health. The sequencing input was blood. This chain links TRBV4-1 with TRBJ2-2; the D is unclear. CDR3 loop: CASSQDWGNTGELFF. The CDR3 bases are TGCGCCAGCAGCCAAGATTGGGGGAACACCGGGGAGCTGTTTTTT.